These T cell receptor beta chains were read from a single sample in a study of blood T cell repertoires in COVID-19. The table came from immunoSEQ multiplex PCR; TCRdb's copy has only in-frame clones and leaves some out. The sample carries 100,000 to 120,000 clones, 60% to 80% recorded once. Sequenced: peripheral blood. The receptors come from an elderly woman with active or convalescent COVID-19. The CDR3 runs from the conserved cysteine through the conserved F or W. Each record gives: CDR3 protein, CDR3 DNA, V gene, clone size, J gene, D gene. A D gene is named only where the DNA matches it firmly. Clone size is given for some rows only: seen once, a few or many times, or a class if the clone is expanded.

CDR3 protein: CASSQEFEAAQYF
CDR3 DNA: TGTGCCAGCAGCCAAGAATTTGAGGCCGCTCAGTACTTC
V gene: TRBV4-2
clone size: many
J gene: TRBJ2-7
D gene: .

CDR3 protein: CASTSRTGDGYTF
CDR3 DNA: TGTGCCAGCACCTCCCGGACAGGGGACGGCTACACCTTC
V gene: TRBV5-8
clone size: .
J gene: TRBJ1-2
D gene: TRBD1

CDR3 protein: CASSYSLAGPYNEQFF
CDR3 DNA: TGTGCCAGCAGCTATAGTCTAGCGGGACCCTACAATGAGCAGTTCTTC
V gene: TRBV6-2/TRBV6-3
clone size: .
J gene: TRBJ2-1
D gene: TRBD2

CDR3 protein: CASSLAGVTDTQYF
CDR3 DNA: TGTGCCAGCAGCCTAGCGGGAGTCACAGATACGCAGTATTTT
V gene: TRBV5-4
clone size: .
J gene: TRBJ2-3
D gene: TRBD2

CDR3 protein: CASSQDWANNQPQHF
CDR3 DNA: TGTGCCAGCAGCCAAGATTGGGCAAACAATCAGCCCCAGCATTTT
V gene: TRBV4-2
clone size: .
J gene: TRBJ1-5
D gene: .

CDR3 protein: CATSRDLGIGGHEQFF
CDR3 DNA: TGTGCCACCAGCAGAGATCTGGGCATCGGAGGGCATGAGCAGTTCTTC
V gene: TRBV15
clone size: .
J gene: TRBJ2-1
D gene: .

CDR3 protein: CASSVAVGFGEKLFF
CDR3 DNA: TGTGCCAGCAGCGTAGCTGTCGGGTTTGGTGAAAAACTGTTTTTT
V gene: TRBV9
clone size: .
J gene: TRBJ1-4
D gene: .

CDR3 protein: CASSGEVAATQETQYF
CDR3 DNA: TGTGCCAGCAGTGGCGAAGTAGCGGCTACCCAAGAGACCCAGTACTTC
V gene: TRBV5-4
clone size: few
J gene: TRBJ2-5
D gene: .

CDR3 protein: CSVGGTGQDSGNTIYF
CDR3 DNA: TGCAGCGTTGGAGGGACAGGGCAGGACTCTGGAAACACCATATATTTT
V gene: TRBV29-1
clone size: .
J gene: TRBJ1-3
D gene: TRBD1

CDR3 protein: CASSQYRGPDTQYF
CDR3 DNA: TGTGCCAGCAGCCAATACAGGGGCCCAGATACGCAGTATTTT
V gene: TRBV7-2
clone size: .
J gene: TRBJ2-3
D gene: TRBD1

CDR3 protein: CASSQQTGGGANVLTF
CDR3 DNA: TGCGCCAGCAGCCAACAGACAGGTGGTGGGGCCAACGTCCTGACTTTC
V gene: TRBV4-1
clone size: .
J gene: TRBJ2-6
D gene: .

CDR3 protein: CASRPAGSNYGYTF
CDR3 DNA: TGTGCCAGCAGACCCGCCGGTTCTAACTATGGCTACACCTTC
V gene: TRBV3-1/TRBV3-2
clone size: .
J gene: TRBJ1-2
D gene: .

CDR3 protein: CATSPTGLFGNTIYF
CDR3 DNA: TGTGCCACCAGCCCAACAGGGCTTTTTGGAAACACCATATATTTT
V gene: TRBV15
clone size: .
J gene: TRBJ1-3
D gene: .

CDR3 protein: CSVDRSLAIRNEQFF
CDR3 DNA: TGCAGCGTTGACCGATCCCTAGCGATTAGGAATGAGCAGTTCTTC
V gene: TRBV29-1
clone size: .
J gene: TRBJ2-1
D gene: .

CDR3 protein: CASSVGLASYNEQFF
CDR3 DNA: TGTGCCAGCAGCGTAGGTCTAGCCTCCTACAATGAGCAGTTCTTC
V gene: TRBV9
clone size: few
J gene: TRBJ2-1
D gene: .

CDR3 protein: CASSLVRASGDNEQFF
CDR3 DNA: TGTGCCAGCAGCTTGGTTAGGGCTAGCGGGGACAATGAGCAGTTCTTC
V gene: TRBV5-4
clone size: .
J gene: TRBJ2-1
D gene: TRBD2

CDR3 protein: CASSLAPGTNQPQHF
CDR3 DNA: TGTGCCAGCAGCTTAGCGCCGGGTACAAATCAGCCCCAGCATTTT
V gene: TRBV7-8
clone size: .
J gene: TRBJ1-5
D gene: .

CDR3 protein: CASSESHRGVIEKLFF
CDR3 DNA: TGTGCCAGCAGTGAATCCCACAGGGGGGTTATTGAAAAACTGTTTTTT
V gene: TRBV25-1
clone size: .
J gene: TRBJ1-4
D gene: TRBD1

CDR3 protein: CAISEIDRGNGYTF
CDR3 DNA: TGTGCCATCAGTGAGATAGACAGGGGTAACGGCTACACCTTC
V gene: TRBV10-3
clone size: once
J gene: TRBJ1-2
D gene: TRBD1

CDR3 protein: CASRRGLAAGETQYF
CDR3 DNA: TGCGCCAGCAGACGGGGACTAGCGGCGGGGGAGACCCAGTACTTC
V gene: TRBV4-1
clone size: once
J gene: TRBJ2-5
D gene: TRBD2

CDR3 protein: CAISERGQDEQYF
CDR3 DNA: TGTGCCATCAGTGAGAGGGGGCAGGACGAGCAGTACTTC
V gene: TRBV10-3
clone size: once
J gene: TRBJ2-7
D gene: TRBD1

CDR3 protein: CASSESGAQETQYF
CDR3 DNA: TGCGCCAGCAGTGAGTCGGGGGCCCAAGAGACCCAGTACTTC
V gene: TRBV10-1
clone size: .
J gene: TRBJ2-5
D gene: .

CDR3 protein: CASSAGQDTEAFF
CDR3 DNA: TGTGCCAGCAGCGCCGGACAGGACACTGAAGCTTTCTTT
V gene: TRBV7-3
clone size: .
J gene: TRBJ1-1
D gene: TRBD1

CDR3 protein: CATSNDRRSNYGYTF
CDR3 DNA: TGTGCCACCAGCAACGACAGGCGGAGTAACTATGGCTACACCTTC
V gene: TRBV15
clone size: .
J gene: TRBJ1-2
D gene: .

CDR3 protein: CASSFPGQGVYEQFF
CDR3 DNA: TGTGCCAGCAGCTTCCCGGGACAGGGTGTCTATGAGCAGTTCTTC
V gene: TRBV5-4
clone size: .
J gene: TRBJ2-1
D gene: TRBD1

CDR3 protein: CASSSRTGRNGYTF
CDR3 DNA: TGTGCCAGCAGCTCCCGGACAGGTCGGAACGGCTACACCTTC
V gene: TRBV9
clone size: .
J gene: TRBJ1-2
D gene: TRBD1

CDR3 protein: CASNLAGGHEQYF
CDR3 DNA: TGTGCCAGCAATCTAGCGGGAGGCCACGAGCAGTACTTC
V gene: TRBV28
clone size: .
J gene: TRBJ2-7
D gene: TRBD2

CDR3 protein: CASSQGSGQVMETQYF
CDR3 DNA: TGCGCCAGCAGCCAAGGGTCTGGACAGGTTATGGAGACCCAGTACTTC
V gene: TRBV4-1
clone size: few
J gene: TRBJ2-5
D gene: TRBD1

CDR3 protein: CASSPLSGTSSPSPEQYF
CDR3 DNA: TGTGCCAGCTCACCACTCTCCGGGACTAGCAGCCCCTCGCCCGAGCAGTACTTC
V gene: TRBV18
clone size: .
J gene: TRBJ2-7
D gene: TRBD2

CDR3 protein: CATSRSPSAGLYNEQFF
CDR3 DNA: TGTGCCACCAGCAGATCCCCTTCGGCAGGTCTCTACAATGAGCAGTTCTTC
V gene: TRBV15
clone size: few
J gene: TRBJ2-1
D gene: .

CDR3 protein: CASSPPARSDTQYF
CDR3 DNA: TGTGCCAGCTCACCACCGGCTCGCTCTGATACGCAGTATTTT
V gene: TRBV18
clone size: once
J gene: TRBJ2-3
D gene: .

CDR3 protein: CATSGTGDTGELFF
CDR3 DNA: TGTGCCACCAGCGGGACAGGGGACACCGGGGAGCTGTTTTTT
V gene: TRBV15
clone size: .
J gene: TRBJ2-2
D gene: TRBD1

CDR3 protein: CASSPEFWQGLSYEQYF
CDR3 DNA: TGTGCCAGCAGTCCCGAATTCTGGCAGGGTTTATCCTACGAGCAGTACTTC
V gene: TRBV25-1
clone size: .
J gene: TRBJ2-7
D gene: .